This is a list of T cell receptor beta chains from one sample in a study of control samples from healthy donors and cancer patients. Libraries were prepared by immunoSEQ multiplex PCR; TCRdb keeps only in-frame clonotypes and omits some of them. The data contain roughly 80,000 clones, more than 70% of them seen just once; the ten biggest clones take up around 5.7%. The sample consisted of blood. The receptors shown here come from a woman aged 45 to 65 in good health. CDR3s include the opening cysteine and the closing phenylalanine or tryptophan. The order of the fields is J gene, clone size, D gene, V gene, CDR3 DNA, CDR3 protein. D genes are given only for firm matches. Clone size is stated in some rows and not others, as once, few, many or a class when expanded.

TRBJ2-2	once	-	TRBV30	TGTGCCTTTCACAGGGTGGACACCGGGGAGCTGTTTTTT	CAFHRVDTGELFF
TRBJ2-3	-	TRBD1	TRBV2	TGTGCCAGTTTTCCGGGACAGGGGTGGGCTAGCACAGATACGCAGTATTTT	CASFPGQGWASTDTQYF
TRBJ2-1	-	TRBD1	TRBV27	TGTGCCAGCAGTTTAGAAGGACAGGATCTCAATGAGCAGTTCTTC	CASSLEGQDLNEQFF
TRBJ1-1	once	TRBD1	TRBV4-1	TGCGCCAGCAGCCTTACAGGGGCCACTGAAGCTTTCTTT	CASSLTGATEAFF
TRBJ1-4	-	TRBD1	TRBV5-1	TGCGCCAGCAGCCGACAGGGAGTAAATGAAAAACTGTTTTTT	CASSRQGVNEKLFF
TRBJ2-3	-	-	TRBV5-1	TGCGCCAGCAGGGAACTGATTAGCACAGATACGCAGTATTTT	CASRELISTDTQYF
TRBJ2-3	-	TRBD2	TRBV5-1	TGCGCCAGGGGGCTCGGGACTAGCGGGGGGCTTGGGGCAGATACGCAGTATTTT	CARGLGTSGGLGADTQYF
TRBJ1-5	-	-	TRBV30	TGTGCCTGGAGTGTTTACAGGGTAGACCAGCCCCAGCATTTT	CAWSVYRVDQPQHF
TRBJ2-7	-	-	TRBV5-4	TGTGCCAGCAGCTTGGGACCAACCTACGAGCAGTACTTC	CASSLGPTYEQYF
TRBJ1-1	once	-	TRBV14	TGTGCCAGCAGCCAAACCCCCGGGATGAACACTGAAGCTTTCTTT	CASSQTPGMNTEAFF
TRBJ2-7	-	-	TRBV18	TGTGCCAGCTCACCCACTTCGACAGGGACTGAGCAGTACTTC	CASSPTSTGTEQYF
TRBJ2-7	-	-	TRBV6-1	TGTGCCAGCAGTGACAGGGAAGAGGACGAGCAGTACTTC	CASSDREEDEQYF
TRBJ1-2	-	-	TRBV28	TGTGCCAGCAGTTTCCTCCAGCATGGCTACACCTTC	CASSFLQHGYTF
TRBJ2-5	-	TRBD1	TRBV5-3	TGTGCCAGAAGCTTCAATACAACCTTACTCCAGGGGGCAGGGGGCTTCGAGGAGACCCAGTACTTC	CARSFNTTLLQGAGGFEETQYF
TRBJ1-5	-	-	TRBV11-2	TGTGCCAGCAGCTTTGAGAGTCAGCCCCAGCATTTT	CASSFESQPQHF
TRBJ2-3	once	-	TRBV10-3	TGTGCCATCACCCCTGGGGTCCTAACAGATACGCAGTATTTT	CAITPGVLTDTQYF
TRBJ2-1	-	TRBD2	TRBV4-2	TGTGCCAGCAGCCATTCACTAGCGGGGGGGCCCGCAGATGAGCAGTTCTTC	CASSHSLAGGPADEQFF
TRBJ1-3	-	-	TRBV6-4	TGTGCCAGCCCAGGGGGAAACACCATATATTTT	CASPGGNTIYF
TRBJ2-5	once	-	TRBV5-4	TGTGCCAGCAGCGGAGGGGGGCGAGGCCAAGAGACCCAGTACTTC	CASSGGGRGQETQYF
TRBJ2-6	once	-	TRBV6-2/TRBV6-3	TGTGCCAGCAGTGGGGGCTTCTCTGGGGCCAACGTCCTGACTTTC	CASSGGFSGANVLTF
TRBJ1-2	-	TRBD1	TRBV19	TGTGCCAGTAGAAATTCGGGACAGGGAATCTATGGCTACACCTTC	CASRNSGQGIYGYTF
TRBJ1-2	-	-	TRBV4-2	TGTGCCAGCAGCCAAGATAAACAAGGACACTTATATGGCTACACCTTC	CASSQDKQGHLYGYTF
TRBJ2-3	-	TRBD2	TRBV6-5	TGTGCCAGCATTCTCGCGGGGGGTCGGGGGACGCAGTATTTT	CASILAGGRGTQYF
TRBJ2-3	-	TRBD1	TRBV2	TGTGCCAGCAGCACAGGGGGCGCGACAGATACGCAGTATTTT	CASSTGGATDTQYF
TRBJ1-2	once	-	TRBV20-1	TGCAGTGCTAGGGGGAGCTATGGCTACACCTTC	CSARGSYGYTF
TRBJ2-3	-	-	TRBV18	TGTGCCAGCTCACCACCGGGGACAGATACGCAGTATTTT	CASSPPGTDTQYF
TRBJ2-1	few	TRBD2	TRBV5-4	TGTGCCAGCAGCTTAACGGGGGGTCAAAATGAGCAGTTCTTC	CASSLTGGQNEQFF
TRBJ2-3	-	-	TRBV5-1	TGCGCCAGCAGCTTCCAGGGTTACGATACGCAGTATTTT	CASSFQGYDTQYF
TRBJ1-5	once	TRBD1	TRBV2	TGTGCCAGCAGCCCTGAATGGACAGGGGGCGGCCAGCCCCAGCATTTT	CASSPEWTGGGQPQHF
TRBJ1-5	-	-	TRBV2	TGTGCCAGCAGCGAGTATAGCAATCAGCCCCAGCATTTT	CASSEYSNQPQHF
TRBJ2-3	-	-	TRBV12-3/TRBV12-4	TGTGCCAGCAGTTTTAATCTCGAGAAGGCGTATTTT	CASSFNLEKAYF
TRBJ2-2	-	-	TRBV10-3	TGTGCCATCAGTGGACAGAGCACCGGGGAGCTGTTTTTT	CAISGQSTGELFF
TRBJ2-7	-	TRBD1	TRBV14	TGTGCCAGCAGCCAATACCTCAGGGGGCCGTACGAGCAGTACTTC	CASSQYLRGPYEQYF
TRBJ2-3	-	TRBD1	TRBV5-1	TGCGCCAGCAGCCTAATGGGACAGCACACAGATACGCAGTATTTT	CASSLMGQHTDTQYF
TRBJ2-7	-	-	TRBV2	TGTGCCAGCGGAGCAGGGCCCTACGAGCAGTACTTC	CASGAGPYEQYF
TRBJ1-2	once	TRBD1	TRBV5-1	TGCGCCAGCAGCGGAACCTCGGGACAGGTCGTAGTTCAGTTC	CASSGTSGQVVVQF
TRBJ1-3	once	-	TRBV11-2	TGTGCCAGCAGCCCAGGGACACCTGGAAACACCATATATTTT	CASSPGTPGNTIYF
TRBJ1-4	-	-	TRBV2	TGTGCCAGCAGTGAAAGATCACCTTCAACTAATGAAAAACTGTTTTTT	CASSERSPSTNEKLFF
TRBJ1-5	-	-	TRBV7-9	TGTGCCAGCAGCCGCGGGGGGGCAAATCAGCCCCAGCATTTT	CASSRGGANQPQHF
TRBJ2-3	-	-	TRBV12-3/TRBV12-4	TGTGCCAGCAGTTATATGATCACAGATACGCAGTATTTT	CASSYMITDTQYF
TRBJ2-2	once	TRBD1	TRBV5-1	TGCGCCAGCAGCTGGGACAGGGCGAACACCGGGGAGCTGTTTTTT	CASSWDRANTGELFF
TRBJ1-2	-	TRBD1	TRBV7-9	TGTGCCAGCAGCTTAGCTTACGACAGGGAAGTTTATGGCTACACCTTC	CASSLAYDREVYGYTF
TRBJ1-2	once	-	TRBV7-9	TGTGCCAGCAGCTTACACGGGGGATCGGGAGGCTACACCTTC	CASSLHGGSGGYTF
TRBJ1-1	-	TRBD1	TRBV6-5	TGTGCCAGCAGTTATACTTTTACAGGGGACACTGAAGCTTTCTTT	CASSYTFTGDTEAFF
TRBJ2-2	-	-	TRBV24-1	TGTGCCACCAGTTATCGTGGGGACTACACCGGGGAGCTGTTTTTT	CATSYRGDYTGELFF
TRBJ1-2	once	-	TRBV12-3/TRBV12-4	TGTGCCAGCAGTTTGAGCCCGGAAGGCTACACCTTC	CASSLSPEGYTF
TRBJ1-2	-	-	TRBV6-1	TGTGCCAGCAGTGAACTACAGGCGCTTAATGGCTACACCTTC	CASSELQALNGYTF
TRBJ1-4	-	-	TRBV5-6	TGTGCCAGCAGCCGTTTGATGGATAGAAAACTGTTTTTT	CASSRLMDRKLFF
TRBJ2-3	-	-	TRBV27	TGTGCCAGCAGACAATTAAACACAGATACGCAGTATTTT	CASRQLNTDTQYF
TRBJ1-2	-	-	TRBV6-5	TGTGCCAGCAGCGCCTATGGAGACTATGGCTACACCTTC	CASSAYGDYGYTF
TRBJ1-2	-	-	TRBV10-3	TGTGCCATCAGTGACAGCTATGGCTACACCTTC	CAISDSYGYTF
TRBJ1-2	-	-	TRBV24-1	TGTGCCACCAGTGGTCAGGGGCGAAAGGGCTACACCTTC	CATSGQGRKGYTF
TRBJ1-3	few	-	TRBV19	TGTGCCACCTCTGACGGCAGGGGTGGTGGAAACACCATATATTTT	CATSDGRGGGNTIYF
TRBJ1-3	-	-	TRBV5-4	TGTGCCAGCAGCTTAGGGTCAGGCTCTGGAAACACCATATATTTT	CASSLGSGSGNTIYF